One sample yielded the 15 T cell receptor beta chains listed below, sequenced in a study of OX40 agonist ivuxolimab in advanced cancers. Profiled with immunoSEQ multiplex PCR; TCRdb holds only in-frame clones, not every one. Of 70,000 or so clones in the sample, about 90% were seen once. The sample consisted of CD4+ or CD8+ T cells sorted from blood, taken in a trial of the OX40 agonist ivuxolimab. Every receptor here comes from an adult with an advanced solid tumor such as melanoma, head and neck, liver or kidney cancer.

The chain combines TRBV27 with TRBJ1-5; D unclear. CDR3 length: 14 amino acids. Germline CDR1 reads MNHEY; CDR2 reads SMNVEV (reference sequence). V was clipped by 3 bases and J by 0 bases, with 6 bases between them. The DNA for the CDR3 is TGTGCCAGCAGTTTGTGGGCTAGCAATCAGCCCCAGCATTTT. Its protein product is CASSLWASNQPQHF.

The V and J genes are TRBV7-3 and TRBJ2-1; 12 nucleotides align to TRBD2. Germline-derived CDR1 and CDR2 are SGHTA and FQGTGA. This CDR3 has 15 amino acids. V shed 5 bases, J shed 4 bases, and the junction held 3 bases outside the gene matches. DNA of the CDR3: TGTGCCAGCAGCCTAGCGGGGGGGCTTTACAATGAGCAGTTCTTC. Translated, it gives CASSLAGGLYNEQFF.

The gene calls are TRBV5-4 and TRBJ2-5; either TRBD1 or TRBD2 may fit D (5 bases each). V shed 3 bases and J shed 5 bases, with 14 bases lying between them. Germline CDR1 and CDR2: SGHNT and YYREEE (reference sequence). The CDR3 is 14 residues long. CDR3 coding DNA: TGTGCCAGCAGCTCGATTGGGACCTTGGAGACCCAGTACTTC. Protein product: CASSSIGTLETQYF.

The rearrangement uses TRBV4-3 and TRBJ1-2; D might be TRBD1 (5 bases). CDR1 and CDR2 from the germline V gene are LGHNA and YSLEER. Trimming pared 2 bases from V and 4 bases from J, leaving 23 bases between. This CDR3 spans 18 amino acids. The CDR3 sequence: CASSQTDRGVSPSYGYTF. The CDR3 bases are TGCGCCAGCAGCCAAACCGACCGGGGGGTATCGCCTTCCTATGGCTACACCTTC.

This rearrangement joins TRBV6-5 to TRBJ2-7; 7 bases match TRBD2. Per the germline V gene, CDR1 is MNHEY and CDR2 is SVGAGI. V lost 0 bases and J lost 4; bases outside the gene matches: 9. The CDR3 runs to 16 residues. The CDR3, as DNA: TGTGCCAGCAGTTACTCGAGTAGGCGGGGGAGGTACGAGCAGTACTTC. It specifies CASSYSSRRGRYEQYF.

The genes are TRBV6-4 and TRBJ1-1; D is undetermined. Germline V lookup: CDR1 MRHNA, CDR2 SNTAGT. This CDR3 has 15 residues. Trimming took off 4 bases at V and 0 bases at J, with 12 bases between the two ends. The CDR3 region is CASSAYSHMNTEAFF. The CDR3 nucleotides are TGTGCCAGCAGTGCCTACAGCCATATGAACACTGAAGCTTTCTTT.

The rearrangement uses TRBV5-6 and TRBJ2-7; tentatively, D is TRBD1 (6 bases). Per germline, CDR1 SGHDT and CDR2 YYEEEE. V lost 6 bases and J lost 6, with 16 bases in between. The CDR3 is 13 residues long. The CDR3 reads CASIMTGFLEQYF. CDR3 nucleotides: TGTGCCAGCATCATGACAGGCTTCCTCGAGCAGTACTTC.

The genes are TRBV6-6 and TRBJ1-1; D unclear. This CDR3 has 10 amino acids. Germline assignment: CDR1 MNHNY and CDR2 SVGAGI (reference sequence). CDR3 bases: TGTGCAGCGGCCGGCTTCGAAGCTTTCTTT. Translated, it gives CAAAGFEAFF.

The rearrangement uses TRBV5-1 and TRBJ1-1; possible D gene TRBD1, 5 bases. This CDR3 contains 13 residues. CDR1 and CDR2 from the germline V gene are SGHRS and YFSETQ. Trimming cost V 4 bases and J 1 base, with 8 bases left between them. CDR3 residues: CASSVTENTEAFF. CDR3 bases: TGCGCCAGCAGCGTGACAGAGAACACTGAAGCTTTCTTT. Full variable domain (missing parts from reference TRBV5-1 and TRBJ1-1): KAGVTQTPRYLIKTRGQQVTLSCSPISGHRSVSWYQQTPGQGLQFLFEYFSETQRNKGNFPGRFSGRQFSNSRSEMNVSTLELGDSALYLCASSVTENTEAFFGQGTRLTVV.

The chain uses TRBV4-1 and TRBJ2-7, with D tentatively TRBD1 (6 bases). CDR1 and CDR2 (germline): MGHRA, YSYEKL. The CDR3 is 14 residues long. Between the trimmed V and J ends, which lost 1 base and 7 bases, there was a span of 14 bases. This CDR3 is CASSQAAQGGEQYF. The CDR3 nucleotides read TGCGCCAGCAGCCAAGCGGCACAGGGTGGTGAGCAGTACTTC.

The gene calls are TRBV6-1 and TRBJ1-2, with 8 bases aligning to TRBD1. J lost 4 bases, V lost 7 bases, and 8 bases had no gene match. CDR1 is MNHNS and CDR2 is SASEGT in the germline V gene. The CDR3 covers 14 residues. CDR3 bases: TGTGCCAGCAACGGAGGAGGACAGGGCTATGGCTACACCTTC. Translation gives CASNGGGQGYGYTF.

The chain combines TRBV4-1 with TRBJ2-7; unclear D gene. The germline V and J ends were trimmed by 1 base and 0 bases, with 10 bases remaining between them. The germline gives CDR1 MGHRA, CDR2 YSYEKL. The CDR3 has 15 amino acids. CDR3 in DNA: TGCGCCAGCAGCCAAGCTCCAGAGAGCTCCTACGAGCAGTACTTC. It specifies CASSQAPESSYEQYF.

This rearrangement joins TRBV4-1 to TRBJ2-7, with TRBD2 matching 9 bases. CDR3 length: 14 amino acids. Germline values: CDR1 MGHRA, CDR2 YSYEKL. V was pared by 8 bases and J by 4 bases, with 9 bases of the junction left unmatched. The CDR3 DNA follows: TGCGCCAGCGCCCCGGGACTAGCAGGGTACGAGCAGTACTTC. Translated: CASAPGLAGYEQYF.

The chain is built from TRBV7-9 and TRBJ1-3; the D is unclear. V lost 4 bases and J lost 2, with 12 bases in between. This CDR3 contains 15 residues. Germline V lookup: CDR1 SEHNR, CDR2 FQNEAQ (reference sequence). CDR3 nucleotide sequence: TGTGCCAGCAGCTCTAGTTCCGGGACTGGAAACACCATATATTTT. It specifies CASSSSSGTGNTIYF.

The CDR3, as DNA: TGTGCCAGCAGCGTAGGGACAGGGATAACGGAGCCCTCTAACTATGGCTACACCTTC. Its protein is CASSVGTGITEPSNYGYTF. The J gene is TRBJ1-2, the V gene TRBV9, with 8 bases matching TRBD1. Germline CDR1 reads SGDLS; CDR2 reads YYNGEE. The CDR3 runs 19 residues. V was clipped by 0 bases and J by 0 bases; unmatched bases: 13.